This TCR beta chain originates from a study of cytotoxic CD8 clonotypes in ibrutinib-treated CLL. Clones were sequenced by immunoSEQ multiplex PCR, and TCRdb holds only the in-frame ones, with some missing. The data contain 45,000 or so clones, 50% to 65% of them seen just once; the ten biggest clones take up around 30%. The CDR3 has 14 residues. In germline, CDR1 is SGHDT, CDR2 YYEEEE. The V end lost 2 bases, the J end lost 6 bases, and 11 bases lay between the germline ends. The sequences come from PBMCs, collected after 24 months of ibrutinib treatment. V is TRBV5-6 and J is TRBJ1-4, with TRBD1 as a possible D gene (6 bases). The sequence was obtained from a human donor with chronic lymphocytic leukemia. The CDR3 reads CASSFYAGDEKLFF. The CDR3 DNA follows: TGTGCCAGCAGCTTTTACGCAGGGGATGAAAAACTGTTTTTT.